This record covers a single T cell receptor beta chain. The target of this receptor is not known. Base qualities are not provided; no much larger clone lies one nucleotide away. The sample is drawn from a study of T cell changes during pregnancy in multiple sclerosis (dated by TCRdb to about 2019). Some background on the complete study: Changes in the T cell repertoire over the course of pregnancy were examined in this study in women with multiple sclerosis.

V is pruned by 4 bases and J by 3 bases, leaving 6 bases of the junction without a gene match. The CDR3, from cysteine to phenylalanine, totals 14 residues. Of the read, only the CDR3 DNA is kept; its 42 bases are in frame from base 1. The germline V gene specifies SGDLS as CDR1 and YYNGEE as CDR2. To prepare the library, the immunoSEQ multiplex PCR assay was applied. TCRdb limited this immuneACCESS table to in-frame rearrangements with V and J called. A share of clones is missing; checked studies link under half to unresolved V genes, and the rest is unexplained. Present in this sample are under 110,000 clones, about 90% of which were seen just once. The ten largest clones take up 1.6% of the sample.

This material consisted of peripheral blood, taken before pregnancy. The chain uses TRBV9 and TRBJ2-5; a stretch of 7 junction bases matches TRBD1. The TCR was taken from a female donor with multiple sclerosis, enrolled in a pregnancy study. CDR3 reads: CASSLPGTEETQYF. The bases read TGTGCCAGCAGCTTGCCCGGGACAGAAGAGACCCAGTACTTC.